In this sample, the clone carrying this T cell receptor (beta chain) turned up many times. Its antigen is as yet unknown. The sample comes from a study of identical twins. The study, taken as a whole, reports: Insertion counts were lower in abundant cord blood beta clonotypes, a trend that memory repertoires did not show. Models underpredicted monozygotic twin sharing of out-of-frame TCR alpha. Conclusions were drawn cross-sectionally by statistical analysis, without following the same donors.

In germline, CDR1 is LGHNA, CDR2 YNFKEQ. Trimming removed 2 bases from V and 7 bases from J, with 12 bases in between. This CDR3 spans 15 amino acids. One entry per CDR3 protein, called by TCRdb with MiXCR from the 5' RACE reads. The sample consists of some 1,600,000 distinct CDR3 sequences, about 32% of them appearing once. Every sampled donor was Caucasian and healthy. This sequence joins TRBV4-2 and TRBJ1-6; weak D call: TRBD1 (5 bases). The sample consisted of cord blood. The TCR was taken from a newborn girl in good health. Written as DNA, the CDR3 is TGTGCCAGCAGCCAATGGAGGGACCCGAATTCACCCCTCCACTTT. Translation gives CASSQWRDPNSPLHF.